Each of the 13 T cell receptor beta chains below was sequenced from the same sample in a study of shared clonotypes between healthy human individuals. Assay used: immunoSEQ multiplex PCR; TCRdb lists only in-frame clones, some missing. The repertoire holds 2 million to 3 million clones, with approximately 93% as singletons. Sequencing was carried out using naive CD4+ T cells from PBMCs. The subset was: CD45RA+ positively selected. The receptors stem from a man between 18 and 29 years old in good health. Some clones in this sample may be carry-over from other donors' samples.

The chain couples TRBV7-7 to TRBJ2-2, with TRBD1 as a possible D gene (6 bases). The V gene lost 5 bases and the J gene lost 7 bases, with 14 bases spanning the gap. Germline V CDR1 and CDR2: SSHAT, FNYEAQ (reference sequence). The CDR3 consists of 14 residues. Written as DNA, the CDR3 is TGTGCCAGCAGCCGAAACAGGGCAATCGGGGAGCTGTTTTTT. Translating gives CASSRNRAIGELFF.

Concerning this clone itself: The sample contains more than one DNA sequence encoding this CDR3. This chain connects TRBV9 to TRBJ2-3; D remains unclear. With 4 bases removed from V and 2 bases from J, the gap between germline ends came to 8 bases. The CDR3 consists of 13 residues. Germline V gives CDR1 SGDLS, CDR2 YYNGEE. The CDR3, as DNA: TGTGCCAGCAGCCCTCGCGTCACAGATACGCAGTATTTT. Its translation is CASSPRVTDTQYF.

This sequence joins TRBV11-1 and TRBJ2-5, with TRBD2 matching 9 bases. Germline values: CDR1 SGHAT, CDR2 FQDESV (reference sequence). The ends lost 2 bases at V and 4 bases at J; junction bases unmatched: 8. This CDR3 contains 16 residues. The DNA of the CDR3 is TGTGCCAGCAGCTTATCTCGCGGGAGGGTGTTAGAGACCCAGTACTTC. It translates to CASSLSRGRVLETQYF.

The rearrangement links TRBV19 to TRBJ1-2; perhaps TRBD1 as D (6 bases). The CDR3 consists of 14 residues. V was clipped by 5 bases and J by 6 bases, with 16 bases between them. CDR1 is LNHDA, CDR2 SQIVND, per germline (reference sequence). The CDR3 here is CASSDHRVADGYTF. The CDR3 nucleotides read TGTGCCAGTAGTGATCACAGGGTAGCGGATGGCTACACCTTC.

A note on this clone: This specimen includes other DNA sequences encoding the same CDR3. J is TRBJ2-3 and V is TRBV18; D gene unclear. The CDR3 is 13 amino acids. Trimming shortened V by 3 bases and J by 2 bases, and 6 bases separated the two germline ends. In germline, CDR1 is KGHSH, CDR2 LQKENI. CDR3 protein: CASSPPSTDTQYF. The CDR3 DNA reads as TGTGCCAGCTCACCCCCTTCCACAGATACGCAGTATTTT.

J is TRBJ1-1 and V is TRBV5-4; D possibly corresponds to TRBD1 (6 bases). This CDR3 is 14 amino acids long. Germline assignment: CDR1 SGHNT and CDR2 YYREEE (reference sequence). Trimming took off 5 bases at V and 4 bases at J, with 15 bases between the two ends. In nucleotides, the CDR3 is TGTGCCAGCAGGGTCAAAGGGGGTGCCACTGAAGCTTTCTTT. It encodes CASRVKGGATEAFF.

The genes are TRBV28 and TRBJ1-4; D not resolved. Germline-derived CDR1 and CDR2 are MDHEN and SYDVKM. The length of the CDR3 is 13 residues. With 10 bases removed from V and 8 bases from J, the gap between germline ends came to 17 bases. The CDR3 is CATGPIPGEKLFF. For the CDR3, the DNA is TGTGCCACCGGTCCAATACCTGGGGAAAAACTGTTTTTT.

As to this clone: The junction does not match germline at one end; this may be a read error. The same CDR3 is also encoded by other DNA sequences in this sample. The chain uses TRBV7-2 and TRBJ2-1, with 11 bases lining up with TRBD2. CDR3 length: 15 residues. Germline-derived CDR1 and CDR2 are SGHTA and FQGNSA. The chain's CDR3 is CASSLAGGTYNEQFF. The CDR3 DNA sequence: TGTGCCAGCAGCCTAGCGGGAGGTACCTACAATGAGCAGTTCTTC.

With respect to this clone: The junction differs from germline at one of its ends, possibly a read error. The rearrangement links TRBV4-2 to TRBJ1-1; D unresolved. There are 15 residues in the CDR3. The V gene's germline CDR1 is LGHNA and CDR2 YNFKEQ. The CDR3 DNA reads TGTGCCAGCAGCCGAAGACTGCTTGGGAACAGTGAAGCTTTCTTT. It specifies CASSRRLLGNSEAFF.

The chain has TRBV21-1 and TRBJ1-1; the tabulated D call, TRBD1, remains unverified against the DNA. TRBV21-1 is termed a pseudogene. The CDR3 covers 17 residues. The chain's CDR3 is CASSKISTGGPRTEAFF. In nucleotides, the CDR3 is TGTGCCAGCAGCAAAATTTCCACAGGGGGGCCGAGGACTGAAGCTTTCTTT.

This chain joins TRBV11-3 and TRBJ2-5; D assignment may be TRBD1 or TRBD2 (5 bases each). With 5 bases removed from V and 5 bases from J, the gap between germline ends came to 18 bases. Germline CDR1 is SGHNT and CDR2 is YENEEA. The CDR3 extends over 15 amino acids. The CDR3 DNA follows: TGTGCCAGCAGCCCGAGGATGGGGACCTGGGAGACCCAGTACTTC. Translation gives CASSPRMGTWETQYF.

The CDR3 loop is CASSSQGSHNSPLHF. CDR3 nucleotides: TGTGCCAGCAGCTCGCAGGGGTCCCATAATTCACCCCTCCACTTT. The rearrangement joins TRBV5-4 to TRBJ1-6, with D possibly matching TRBD1 (6 bases). The CDR3 is 15 residues long. V shed 3 bases and J shed 5 bases, with 12 bases lying between them. The V gene's germline CDR1 is SGHNT and CDR2 YYREEE (reference sequence).

The chain is built from TRBV11-1 and TRBJ2-7; D unresolved. CDR3 length: 17 amino acids. CDR1 is SGHAT and CDR2 is FQDESV in the germline V gene (reference sequence). V gave up 2 bases and J gave up 5 bases, with 22 bases separating them. CDR3 sequence reads: CASSLLRYRESAHEQYF. Written as DNA, the CDR3 is TGTGCCAGCAGCTTATTGAGGTATAGAGAGTCCGCTCACGAGCAGTACTTC.